This passage covers 20 T cell receptor beta chains from one sample sequenced in a study of tumor-infiltrating lymphocytes in oesophageal squamous cell carcinoma. MiXCR, run by TCRdb on the PCR reads, gives a single entry per CDR3 protein. The table includes roughly 14,000 distinct CDR3 sequences, approximately 54% detected once. Sequencing was done on a sample of esophageal tumor tissue. These receptor sequences come from a female donor with esophageal squamous cell carcinoma.

This chain uses TRBV11-1 with TRBJ2-1, with D maybe TRBD1 (6 bases). V lost 4 bases to trimming and J lost 4 bases, with 11 bases between them. CDR1 is SGHAT and CDR2 is FQDESV in the germline V gene (reference sequence). This CDR3 comprises 14 residues. The CDR3: CASSYLTGYNEQFF. CDR3 DNA: TGTGCCAGCAGCTACCTGACAGGATACAATGAGCAGTTCTTC.

The rearrangement links TRBV7-4 to TRBJ2-4, with TRBD1 identical over 10 bases. The DNA end lines up better with TRBJ2-7; the J call may be wrong. The CDR3 is 14 amino acids. Germline CDR1 SGHVT, CDR2 SQSDAQ. The CDR3 loop reads CASSVTGGAYEQYF. The CDR3 DNA reads as TGTGCCAGCAGCGTGACAGGGGGCGCCTACGAGCAGTACTTC.

About this clonotype: The CDR3 end shows no conserved phenylalanine or tryptophan, and so a read error is likely. This chain uses TRBV6-1 with TRBJ2-7, with D possibly matching TRBD1 (6 bases). The J call is uncertain, as TRBJ2-1 better fits the DNA end. The germline CDR1 and CDR2 sequences are MNHNS and SASEGT. The CDR3 sequence is 15 residues long. The CDR3 coding sequence is TGTGCCAGCGAGGGTTTGGACAGAGCATACATTGAGCAGTTCTTA. Translation: CASEGLDRAYIEQFL.

This clonotype showed up just once. The rearrangement links TRBV28 to TRBJ1-1, with 9 positions matching TRBD1. The closer fit of TRBJ1-6 to the DNA end suggests the J call may be wrong. Germline loops: CDR1 MDHEN, CDR2 SYDVKM. The CDR3 covers 15 residues. CDR3 loop: CASSIRTGVYSPLHF. As DNA, the CDR3 is TGTGCCAGCAGTATCCGGACAGGGGTATACTCACCCCTCCACTTT.

This chain connects TRBV6-1 to TRBJ1-4, with TRBD1 matching over 7 bases. The CDR3 runs to 16 residues. Germline CDR1 reads MNHNS; CDR2 reads SASEGT. V shed 5 bases, J shed 4 bases, and the junction held 10 bases outside the gene matches. The CDR3 bases are TGTGCCAGCAGTTCACGACAGGGTGGGGATAATGAAAAACTGTTTTTT. It encodes CASSSRQGGDNEKLFF.

This clonotype was found many times. This rearrangement joins TRBV7-8 to TRBJ2-1; 8 bases match TRBD1. TRBJ2-7 explains the end of the DNA better; the J call may be wrong. Per the germline V gene, CDR1 is SGHVS and CDR2 is FQNEAQ. There are 13 residues in the CDR3. CDR3 loop: CASSSDRDGEQYF. CDR3 in DNA: TGTGCCAGCAGTTCGGACAGGGACGGTGAGCAGTACTTC.

Ten or more counts support this clonotype. This could be a read error, since a much larger clone is one nucleotide away. The V and J genes are TRBV6-1 and TRBJ2-3, with TRBD2 as a possible D gene (7 bases). This CDR3 is 12 amino acids long. Trimming cost V 6 bases and J 14 bases, with 18 bases left between them. Germline V CDR1 and CDR2: MNHNS, SASEGT. In DNA form, the CDR3 reads TGTGCCAGCAGACCGGACAGCGGGGAGCTGTATTTT. It is translated as CASRPDSGELYF.

This clonotype has ten or more counts. This chain connects TRBV11-3 to TRBJ1-1; a weak D match, TRBD1 (5 bases). The CDR3 is 13 amino acids. Germline CDR1 is SGHNT and CDR2 is YENEEA. V was trimmed by 1 base and J by 14 bases, leaving 17 bases between them. The CDR3 loop reads CASSLAGIRGEFF. CDR3 sequence (DNA): TGTGCCAGCAGCTTAGCAGGGATTCGAGGGGAATTCTTT. Full variable domain (rest looked up from reference TRBV11-3 and TRBJ1-1): EAGVVQSPRYKIIEKKQPVAFWCNPISGHNTLYWYLQNLGQGPELLIRYENEEAVDDSQLPKDRFSAERLKGVDSTLKIQPAELGDSAVYLCASSLAGIRGEFFGQGTRLTVV.

The V call is TRBV4-2, the J call TRBJ2-7; 12 nucleotides match TRBD2. The J call could be wrong; TRBJ2-1 is a better fit for the DNA end. The CDR3 length is 16 residues. Germline V CDR1 and CDR2: LGHNA, YNFKEQ. CDR3 coding DNA: TGTGCCAGCAGCCGGACTAGCGGGAAGGCCTACAATGAGCAGTTCTTC. Translated: CASSRTSGKAYNEQFF.

The CDR3 here is CASTSRTDTQYF. The CDR3 DNA reads TGTGCCAGCACTAGTCGGACAGATACGCAGTATTTT. The V and J genes are TRBV6-6 and TRBJ2-3, with no clear D. Looked up from germline, CDR1 is MNHNY and CDR2 is SVGAGI (reference sequence). Trimming stripped 7 bases from V and 3 bases from J, with 8 bases between. The CDR3 spans 12 residues.

This clonotype was seen many times. CDR3 sequence reads: CASSLRPSGGVGNEQFF. CDR3 bases: TGTGCCAGCAGCTTAAGGCCTAGCGGGGGGGTGGGCAATGAGCAGTTCTTC. V and J are TRBV7-3 and TRBJ2-1; the match to TRBD2 covers 12 bases. The CDR3 length is 17 residues. Germline loops: CDR1 SGHTA, CDR2 FQGTGA. V lost 1 base to trimming and J lost 6 bases; unmatched junction nucleotides: 7.

This clonotype was recorded a few times. The rearrangement links TRBV7-3 to TRBJ2-1; 12 nucleotides line up with TRBD2. The germline V gene encodes CDR1 SGHTA and CDR2 FQGTGA. The CDR3 spans 17 residues. J was trimmed by 8 bases and V by 0 bases; bases with no gene match: 8. DNA for the CDR3: TGTGCCAGCAGCTTAACTGCCTCTAGCGGGAGGGGGGATGAGCAGTTCTTC. It encodes CASSLTASSGRGDEQFF.

This clonotype was seen a few times. The germline gene is not matched at one end of the junction; a read error may be the cause. The rearrangement links TRBV6-1 to TRBJ2-1; TRBD1 matches 8 bases. CDR1 and CDR2 from the germline V gene are MNHNS and SASEGT. This CDR3 contains 15 residues. CDR3 protein: CASSYRGTTNSPLHF. CDR3 sequence (DNA): TGTGCCAGCAGTTACAGGGGGACAACTAATTCACCCCTCCACTTC.

This clonotype was seen a handful of times. The V call is TRBV7-2, the J call TRBJ2-1; 7 nucleotides line up with TRBD2. This CDR3 is built from 13 residues. The junction had 3 bases not matched to a gene; V was cut back by 2 bases and J by 8 bases. Germline assignment: CDR1 SGHTA and CDR2 FQGNSA. CDR3 sequence reads: CASSLRGGHEQFF. CDR3 in DNA: TGTGCCAGCAGCTTAAGGGGAGGGCATGAGCAGTTCTTC. Full variable domain (rest looked up from reference TRBV7-2 and TRBJ2-1): GAGVSQSPSNKVTEKGKDVELRCDPISGHTALYWYRQSLGQGLEFLIYFQGNSAPDKSGLPSDRFSAERTGGSVSTLTIQRTQQEDSAVYLCASSLRGGHEQFFGPGTRLTVL.

The rearrangement links TRBV7-2 to TRBJ2-1; 8 positions agree with TRBD2. The DNA matches TRBJ2-5 better at its end, which makes the J call doubtful. The germline CDR1 and CDR2 sequences are SGHTA and FQGNSA. The CDR3 contains 17 residues. The CDR3 sequence: CASSLVHGGAPQETQYF. DNA for the CDR3: TGTGCCAGCAGCTTAGTCCACGGGGGGGCCCCCCAAGAGACCCAGTACTTC.

This chain uses TRBV7-2 with TRBJ2-3; D is unresolved. Deletions cut 5 bases from V and 5 bases from J, with 20 bases between. Germline V gives CDR1 SGHTA, CDR2 FQGNSA. CDR3 length: 16 amino acids. The DNA of the CDR3 is TGTGCCAGCAGCCCCTCTTTACGGCTCTGGGGAGATACGCAGTATTTT. Its protein product is CASSPSLRLWGDTQYF.

The gene calls are TRBV7-3 and TRBJ2-7, with a possible D match to TRBD2 (6 bases). The end of the DNA is better explained by TRBJ2-1, so the J call may be wrong. In germline, CDR1 is SGHTA, CDR2 FQGTGA. The CDR3 consists of 17 residues. Here the CDR3 reads CASSLNPRGSSYNEQFF. The CDR3 nucleotides read TGTGCCAGCAGCTTAAACCCCCGGGGGAGCTCCTACAATGAGCAGTTCTTC.

The chain employs TRBV7-2 and TRBJ1-5; D gene uncertain. V lost 1 base, J lost 4 bases, and 5 bases lay in between. This CDR3 spans 13 amino acids. From germline, CDR1 is SGHTA and CDR2 FQGNSA. CDR3 DNA sequence: TGTGCCAGCAGCTTAGGAGAAAATCAGCCCCAGCATTTT. The encoded protein is CASSLGENQPQHF.

This clonotype was seen a few times. The chain employs TRBV6-6 and TRBJ2-7, with 8 positions matching TRBD1. J was trimmed by 1 base and V by 6 bases; bases with no gene match: 8. Germline V lookup: CDR1 MNHNY, CDR2 SVGAGI (reference sequence). CDR3 length: 15 amino acids. Written as DNA, the CDR3 is TGTGCCAGCAGGGAAGGAGACAGGGGATCCTACGAGCAGTACTTC. It yields the protein CASREGDRGSYEQYF.

The gene calls are TRBV7-1 and TRBJ2-5; D might be TRBD2 (6 bases). TRBJ2-7 explains the end of the DNA better; the J call may be wrong. TRBV7-1 is filed as an ORF, its function uncertain. The CDR3 consists of 13 residues. CDR3 region: CASSRAGGYEQYF. The DNA of the CDR3 is TGTGCCAGCAGCCGCGCCGGGGGCTACGAGCAGTACTTC.